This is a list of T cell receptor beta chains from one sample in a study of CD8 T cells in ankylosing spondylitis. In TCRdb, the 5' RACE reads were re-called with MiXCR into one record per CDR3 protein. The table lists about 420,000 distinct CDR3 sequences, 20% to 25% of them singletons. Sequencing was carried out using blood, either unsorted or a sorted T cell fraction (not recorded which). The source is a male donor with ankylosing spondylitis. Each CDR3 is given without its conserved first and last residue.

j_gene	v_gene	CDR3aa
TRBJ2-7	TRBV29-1	SVGLAGSYEQY
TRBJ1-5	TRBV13	ASSFFGGDQPQH
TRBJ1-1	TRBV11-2	ASSLGHGAEAF
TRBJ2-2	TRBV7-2	ASSLAGGGPGGELF
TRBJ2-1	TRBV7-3	ASSPGTRYRNEQF
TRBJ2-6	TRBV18	ASSPRSVSGANVLT
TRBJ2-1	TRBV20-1	SAPGQVLNEQF
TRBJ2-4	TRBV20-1	SAPSGSLGGKNIQY
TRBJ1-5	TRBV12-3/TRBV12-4	ASSPYPNQPQH
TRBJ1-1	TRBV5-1	ASSLVLRDTEAF
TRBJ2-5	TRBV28	ASTVPGVYGETQY
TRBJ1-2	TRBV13	ASSSPGAPGGYT
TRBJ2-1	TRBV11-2	ASSPRGGHADEQF
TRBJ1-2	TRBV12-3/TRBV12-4	ASSPGTALRGYT
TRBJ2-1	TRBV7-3	ASGREHNEQF
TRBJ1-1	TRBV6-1	ASRDIMNTEAF
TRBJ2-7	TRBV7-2	ASSLVAGVWNEQY
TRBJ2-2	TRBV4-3	ASGGMLAGGELF
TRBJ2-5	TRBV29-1	SVGSGRAETQY
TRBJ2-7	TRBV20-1	SATQEMGGTSGGEQY
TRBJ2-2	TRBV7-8	ASSLVSVNTGELF
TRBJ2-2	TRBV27	ASSLRTSGTGELF
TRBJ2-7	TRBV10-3	AISESRSYGQY
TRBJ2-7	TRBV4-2	ASSQAPYEQY
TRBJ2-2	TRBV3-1	ASSQGVAFGELF
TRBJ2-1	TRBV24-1	ATSDDRGNEQF
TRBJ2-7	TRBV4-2	ASSQFFTSGSSYEQY
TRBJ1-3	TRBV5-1	ASRTQGAGNTIY
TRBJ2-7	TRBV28	ASSSSGSHEQY
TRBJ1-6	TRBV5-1	ASSLDSRSYNSPLH
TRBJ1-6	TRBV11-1	ASSSRGGQGAPYNSPLH
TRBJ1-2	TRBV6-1	ASSEYGYGYT
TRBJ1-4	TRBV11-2	ASSLDKQTRWIATNEKLF
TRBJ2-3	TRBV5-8	ASSLRPVADTQY
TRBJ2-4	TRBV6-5	ASSFYAYGKNIQY
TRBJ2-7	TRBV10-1	ASPGTSKSYEQY
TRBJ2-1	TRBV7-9	ASSLEGSHEF